These T cell receptor beta chains were read from a single sample in a study of blood T cell repertoires in COVID-19. Here immunoSEQ multiplex PCR was the method, and the copy in TCRdb shows in-frame clones only, minus some. Of 210,000 or so clones listed, 81% are singletons. The sample comprised PBMCs or T cells enriched from blood (not recorded which). The receptors were sampled from a woman in her fifties or sixties with acute COVID-19. The CDR3 runs from the conserved cysteine through the conserved F or W. Each record gives: clone size, D gene, J gene, V gene, CDR3 DNA, CDR3 protein. D genes are given only for firm matches. Rows give clone size only sometimes, using once, few, many, or a class for an expanded clone.

abundance: .
d_gene: TRBD2
j_gene: TRBJ2-5
v_gene: TRBV6-1
CDR3nt: TGTGCCAGCAGTGGGGGATTGGCGGGAGGCCAGGGGGAGACCCAGTACTTC
CDR3aa: CASSGGLAGGQGETQYF

abundance: .
d_gene: .
j_gene: TRBJ2-7
v_gene: TRBV20-1
CDR3nt: TGCAGTGCTAGTTCCATAACAGAGCAGTACTTC
CDR3aa: CSASSITEQYF

abundance: .
d_gene: .
j_gene: TRBJ2-3
v_gene: TRBV7-3
CDR3nt: TGTGCCAGCAGCCCGTCGGCAGGACTACCTAACACAGATACGCAGTATTTT
CDR3aa: CASSPSAGLPNTDTQYF

abundance: .
d_gene: .
j_gene: TRBJ2-3
v_gene: TRBV6-2/TRBV6-3
CDR3nt: TGTGCCAGCAGTTTGGGAGGCACCACTGGGGCAGATACGCAGTATTTT
CDR3aa: CASSLGGTTGADTQYF

abundance: .
d_gene: .
j_gene: TRBJ2-2
v_gene: TRBV18
CDR3nt: TGTGCCAGCGCCAGTTCCGTCCTGGACACCGGGGAGCTGTTTTTT
CDR3aa: CASASSVLDTGELFF

abundance: .
d_gene: TRBD1
j_gene: TRBJ1-6
v_gene: TRBV7-9
CDR3nt: TGTGCCAGCAGCGAGGACAGGGTGGTGAATTCACCCCTCCACTTT
CDR3aa: CASSEDRVVNSPLHF

abundance: .
d_gene: .
j_gene: TRBJ2-1
v_gene: TRBV11-3
CDR3nt: TGTGCCAGCAGCCCCGCGGATTTTAGCTCCTACAATGAGCAGTTCTTC
CDR3aa: CASSPADFSSYNEQFF

abundance: many
d_gene: TRBD1
j_gene: TRBJ1-2
v_gene: TRBV28
CDR3nt: TGTGCCAGCAGTTTGTACAGGGGGCAGAACTATGGCTACACCTTC
CDR3aa: CASSLYRGQNYGYTF

abundance: .
d_gene: .
j_gene: TRBJ2-1
v_gene: TRBV3-1/TRBV3-2
CDR3nt: TGTGCCAGCAGCCAAGATCAGGTTGCCCTTGGCAATGAGCAGTTCTTC
CDR3aa: CASSQDQVALGNEQFF

abundance: .
d_gene: .
j_gene: TRBJ1-2
v_gene: TRBV25-1
CDR3nt: TGTGCCAGCAGTACCACGAAGGAAGATTGGGCCGCCTATGGCTACACCTTC
CDR3aa: CASSTTKEDWAAYGYTF

abundance: .
d_gene: TRBD1
j_gene: TRBJ2-2
v_gene: TRBV4-1
CDR3nt: TGCGCCAGCAGCCAACGGGGACAGCTCACCGGGGAGCTGTTTTTT
CDR3aa: CASSQRGQLTGELFF

abundance: .
d_gene: .
j_gene: TRBJ2-5
v_gene: TRBV21-1
CDR3nt: TGTGCCAGCAGCAACCCCGACAGGTCCGACCTACAAGAGACCCAGTACTTC
CDR3aa: CASSNPDRSDLQETQYF

abundance: .
d_gene: TRBD2
j_gene: TRBJ2-1
v_gene: TRBV7-3
CDR3nt: TGTGCCAGCAGCCCGGGCGGGGGGCTGCGATCCTACAATGAGCAGTTCTTC
CDR3aa: CASSPGGGLRSYNEQFF

abundance: .
d_gene: TRBD1
j_gene: TRBJ1-1
v_gene: TRBV11-2
CDR3nt: TGTGCCAGCAGCCCACGGGGACAGGGGAACACTGAAGCTTTCTTT
CDR3aa: CASSPRGQGNTEAFF

abundance: .
d_gene: TRBD1
j_gene: TRBJ1-4
v_gene: TRBV9
CDR3nt: TGTGCCAGCAGCGAGACCGGGACAGGGTACGAAAAACTGTTTTTT
CDR3aa: CASSETGTGYEKLFF

abundance: .
d_gene: .
j_gene: TRBJ1-6
v_gene: TRBV9
CDR3nt: TGTGCCAGCAGCTCGAGACAGGCTAATTCACCCCTCCACTTT
CDR3aa: CASSSRQANSPLHF

abundance: .
d_gene: TRBD1
j_gene: TRBJ1-5
v_gene: TRBV7-9
CDR3nt: TGTGCCAGCAGCTCTAGGGACAGCCGCACTAGCAATCAGCCCCAGCATTTT
CDR3aa: CASSSRDSRTSNQPQHF

abundance: .
d_gene: .
j_gene: TRBJ2-7
v_gene: TRBV19
CDR3nt: TGTGCCAGTAGTAGACAGGAGAGCTCCTACGAGCAGTACTTC
CDR3aa: CASSRQESSYEQYF

abundance: .
d_gene: .
j_gene: TRBJ1-6
v_gene: TRBV9
CDR3nt: TGTGCCAGCAGCGCCACCCTAAGTTCACCCCTCCACTTT
CDR3aa: CASSATLSSPLHF

abundance: few
d_gene: TRBD2
j_gene: TRBJ2-7
v_gene: TRBV5-1
CDR3nt: TGCGCCAGCAGGGCCCCCGACTCGGGGGGTTACGAGCAGTACTTC
CDR3aa: CASRAPDSGGYEQYF

abundance: .
d_gene: TRBD2
j_gene: TRBJ2-5
v_gene: TRBV7-9
CDR3nt: TGTGCCAGCAGCCCGAGACTAGCCGACCAAGAGACCCAGTACTTC
CDR3aa: CASSPRLADQETQYF

abundance: .
d_gene: TRBD1
j_gene: TRBJ2-5
v_gene: TRBV6-5
CDR3nt: TGTGCCAGCAGCGCCGCAGACAGGGCCCAAGAGACCCAGTACTTC
CDR3aa: CASSAADRAQETQYF

abundance: .
d_gene: TRBD1
j_gene: TRBJ2-7
v_gene: TRBV18
CDR3nt: TGTGCCAGCTCACCACCACAGGGGCTAGTTTTAAACTACGAGCAGTACTTC
CDR3aa: CASSPPQGLVLNYEQYF

abundance: .
d_gene: .
j_gene: TRBJ2-1
v_gene: TRBV7-9
CDR3nt: TGTGCCAGCAGCTTACCCGGGGAACAGTTCTTC
CDR3aa: CASSLPGEQFF

abundance: few
d_gene: TRBD1
j_gene: TRBJ1-1
v_gene: TRBV28
CDR3nt: TGTGCCAGCAGTTTACTCCGCCTCAGGGGGACTGAAGCTTTCTTT
CDR3aa: CASSLLRLRGTEAFF

abundance: .
d_gene: .
j_gene: TRBJ1-5
v_gene: TRBV4-2
CDR3nt: TGTGCCAGCAGCCAAGTCGGCCCCGAGGGAAAAGCCCATGGCAATCAGCCCCAGCATTTT
CDR3aa: CASSQVGPEGKAHGNQPQHF

abundance: .
d_gene: TRBD1
j_gene: TRBJ2-5
v_gene: TRBV28
CDR3nt: TGTGCCAGCAGTTTAGCAGGGGGCGCGGGAGAGACCCAGTACTTC
CDR3aa: CASSLAGGAGETQYF

abundance: few
d_gene: .
j_gene: TRBJ2-2
v_gene: TRBV30
CDR3nt: TGTGCCTGGAGCGTAAGAGGAAGGGAGCTGTTTTTT
CDR3aa: CAWSVRGRELFF

abundance: few
d_gene: .
j_gene: TRBJ2-1
v_gene: TRBV6-2/TRBV6-3
CDR3nt: TGTGCCAGCAGTACGGCAGGGTCCTCCTACAATGAGCAGTTCTTC
CDR3aa: CASSTAGSSYNEQFF

abundance: .
d_gene: .
j_gene: TRBJ1-3
v_gene: TRBV19
CDR3nt: TGTGCCAGTAGACAGGCGAACTCTGGAAACACCATATATTTT
CDR3aa: CASRQANSGNTIYF

abundance: .
d_gene: .
j_gene: TRBJ1-1
v_gene: TRBV30
CDR3nt: TGTGCCTGGCATAAGACAGTGAACACTGAAGCTTTCTTT
CDR3aa: CAWHKTVNTEAFF

abundance: .
d_gene: TRBD1
j_gene: TRBJ2-7
v_gene: TRBV27
CDR3nt: TGTGCCAGCAGTTCCCACAGGGGACAGGGTAGTGAGCAGTACTTC
CDR3aa: CASSSHRGQGSEQYF

abundance: .
d_gene: TRBD1
j_gene: TRBJ2-6
v_gene: TRBV5-4
CDR3nt: TGTGCCAGCAGCTTCTACAGGGGAGCTGGGGCCAACGTCCTGACTTTC
CDR3aa: CASSFYRGAGANVLTF

abundance: .
d_gene: TRBD2
j_gene: TRBJ2-1
v_gene: TRBV6-1
CDR3nt: TGTGCCAGCAGTGAATTCGGGACTAGTTACAATGAGCAGTTCTTC
CDR3aa: CASSEFGTSYNEQFF

abundance: .
d_gene: TRBD1
j_gene: TRBJ1-5
v_gene: TRBV19
CDR3nt: TGTGCCAGTAGTCCACAGGGGGCTCGGCAGCCCCAGCATTTT
CDR3aa: CASSPQGARQPQHF

abundance: few
d_gene: TRBD1
j_gene: TRBJ2-3
v_gene: TRBV4-3
CDR3nt: TGCGCCAGCAGCCCGACAGGGATTAGCACAGATACGCAGTATTTT
CDR3aa: CASSPTGISTDTQYF

abundance: .
d_gene: .
j_gene: TRBJ1-1
v_gene: TRBV12-5
CDR3nt: TGTGCTAGTGGTTCTCAGGTTGGCACTGAAGCTTTCTTT
CDR3aa: CASGSQVGTEAFF

abundance: .
d_gene: .
j_gene: TRBJ2-6
v_gene: TRBV19
CDR3nt: TGTGCCAGTAAGGACACCCCCTCTGGGGCCAACGTCCTGACTTTC
CDR3aa: CASKDTPSGANVLTF

abundance: .
d_gene: .
j_gene: TRBJ2-1
v_gene: TRBV7-2
CDR3nt: TGTGCCAGCAGCTTACAGGGACAGAATAGCGGCCATGAGCAGTTCTTC
CDR3aa: CASSLQGQNSGHEQFF

abundance: .
d_gene: TRBD1
j_gene: TRBJ2-5
v_gene: TRBV6-6
CDR3nt: TGTGCCAGCAGGGGACAGGGGGTCGGAGAGACCCAGTACTTC
CDR3aa: CASRGQGVGETQYF

abundance: .
d_gene: TRBD1
j_gene: TRBJ2-7
v_gene: TRBV28
CDR3nt: TGTGCCAGCAGGACGGCGGGACAGGACTACGAGCAGTACTTC
CDR3aa: CASRTAGQDYEQYF

abundance: .
d_gene: TRBD1
j_gene: TRBJ2-7
v_gene: TRBV29-1
CDR3nt: TGCAGCGTTGCTCCAGGGGGTTTCTACGAGCAGTACTTC
CDR3aa: CSVAPGGFYEQYF

abundance: few
d_gene: TRBD1
j_gene: TRBJ2-7
v_gene: TRBV11-2
CDR3nt: TGTGCCAGCAGCCGACAGGGATACGAGCAGTACTTC
CDR3aa: CASSRQGYEQYF

abundance: .
d_gene: .
j_gene: TRBJ1-2
v_gene: TRBV6-5
CDR3nt: TGTGCCAGCAGTTACTCCCACAGGGCGCCCGATGGCTACACCTTC
CDR3aa: CASSYSHRAPDGYTF

abundance: .
d_gene: .
j_gene: TRBJ2-1
v_gene: TRBV11-3
CDR3nt: TGTGCCAGCAGCCAAGACAGCCTTAATGAGCAGTTCTTC
CDR3aa: CASSQDSLNEQFF

abundance: once
d_gene: .
j_gene: TRBJ2-3
v_gene: TRBV19
CDR3nt: TGTGCCAGTAGTGAAGGACAGATATCCACAGATACGCAGTATTTT
CDR3aa: CASSEGQISTDTQYF

abundance: .
d_gene: TRBD1
j_gene: TRBJ1-1
v_gene: TRBV11-2
CDR3nt: TGTGCCAGCAGCTCAACACAGGGGGTGAACACTGAAGCTTTCTTT
CDR3aa: CASSSTQGVNTEAFF

abundance: .
d_gene: .
j_gene: TRBJ1-2
v_gene: TRBV6-2/TRBV6-3
CDR3nt: TGTGCCAGCAGCTCGTCCTCGGGAGAAAACTATGGCTACACCTTC
CDR3aa: CASSSSSGENYGYTF

abundance: .
d_gene: .
j_gene: TRBJ1-6
v_gene: TRBV9
CDR3nt: TGTGCCAGCAGCGTTTCGGGGGGTAAAGGTTCACCCCTCCACTTT
CDR3aa: CASSVSGGKGSPLHF

abundance: .
d_gene: .
j_gene: TRBJ1-1
v_gene: TRBV28
CDR3nt: TGTGCCAGCAGTTTACAGGGGAGGAACACTGAAGCTTTCTTT
CDR3aa: CASSLQGRNTEAFF

abundance: .
d_gene: .
j_gene: TRBJ1-5
v_gene: TRBV30
CDR3nt: TGTGCCTGGAAACAGGGAGGGCAGCCCCAGCATTTT
CDR3aa: CAWKQGGQPQHF

abundance: .
d_gene: .
j_gene: TRBJ1-4
v_gene: TRBV25-1
CDR3nt: TGTGCCAGCAGTGAATATTATGACAGCAGTAATGAAAAACTGTTTTTT
CDR3aa: CASSEYYDSSNEKLFF

abundance: .
d_gene: TRBD2
j_gene: TRBJ2-3
v_gene: TRBV25-1
CDR3nt: TGTGCCAGCAGTGAATCCGGACTAGCGCTCAGCACAGATACGCAGTATTTT
CDR3aa: CASSESGLALSTDTQYF